Following are 13 T cell receptor beta chains from one sample sequenced in a study of blood T cell repertoires in COVID-19. Only in-frame clones appear in the TCRdb table, and some are missing; sequencing was by immunoSEQ multiplex PCR. Among 100,000 to 120,000 clones, around 80% were seen once, and the ten largest hold over 3.5%. Sample: peripheral blood. Every receptor here comes from an elderly woman with acute or convalescent COVID-19.

The chain joins TRBV18 to TRBJ2-1; TRBD2 agrees at 9 bases. This CDR3 is 17 amino acids long. Trimming removed 3 bases from V and 3 bases from J; junction bases left unmatched: 9. Germline lookup yields CDR1 KGHSH and CDR2 LQKENI. CDR3 coding DNA: TGTGCCAGCTCACCTAACCTAGCGGGAATTGGCTACAATGAGCAGTTCTTC. It encodes CASSPNLAGIGYNEQFF.

V and J are TRBV7-9 and TRBJ1-6; 7 nucleotides line up with TRBD1. J gave up 4 bases and V 4 bases, and 13 bases lay outside the gene matches. The germline gives CDR1 SEHNR, CDR2 FQNEAQ (reference sequence). The CDR3 is 18 amino acids. CDR3 nucleotide sequence: TGTGCCAGCAGCTCCAGTAATAGGACAGGCTTTTATAATTCACCCCTCCACTTT. It encodes CASSSSNRTGFYNSPLHF.

This clone was counted a few times. This sequence joins TRBV7-2 and TRBJ2-3; 9 positions agree with TRBD2. The CDR3 is 17 amino acids. Per germline, CDR1 SGHTA and CDR2 FQGNSA. With V trimmed by 0 bases and J by 0 bases, 4 bases remained unmatched. The CDR3 nucleotides are TGTGCCAGCAGCTTAGCGAGGCTAGCGGGGAGCACAGATACGCAGTATTTT. Residues: CASSLARLAGSTDTQYF.

V is TRBV9 and J is TRBJ2-7, with 10 bases aligning to TRBD2. The J segment lost 5 bases and the V segment lost 7 bases, leaving 9 bases of the junction unmatched. This CDR3 comprises 14 residues. The V gene's germline CDR1 is SGDLS and CDR2 YYNGEE. DNA for the CDR3: TGTGCCAGCGGGGGAGGACTAGCGGCCCACGAGCAGTACTTC. Its protein product is CASGGGLAAHEQYF.

V gene TRBV18 combines with J gene TRBJ2-2; 8 nucleotides agree with TRBD1. Germline loops: CDR1 KGHSH, CDR2 LQKENI. With V trimmed by 1 base and J by 4 bases, 5 bases remained unmatched. This CDR3 spans 16 amino acids. The CDR3 reads CASSPRTGGSTGELFF. The CDR3 DNA is TGTGCCAGCTCACCACGTACAGGGGGATCCACCGGGGAGCTGTTTTTT.

The V gene is TRBV21-1, the J gene TRBJ1-4; the DNA was not compared with TRBD1, the D call given in the table. TRBV21-1 is deemed a pseudogene. This CDR3 comprises 18 residues. The chain's CDR3 is CASSPRPRQGALIEKLFF. In DNA, the CDR3 is TGTGCCAGCAGCCCCCGCCCCCGACAGGGGGCGCTGATTGAAAAACTGTTTTTT.

This chain joins TRBV28 and TRBJ2-3, with 8 bases identical to TRBD2. The CDR3 spans 15 residues. CDR1 MDHEN and CDR2 SYDVKM come from the germline V gene. After removal of 1 base from V and 8 bases from J, the junction contained 8 bases not matched to a gene. The CDR3 here is CASSLSERGRGTQYF. For the CDR3, the DNA is TGTGCCAGCAGTTTATCCGAGCGGGGGCGAGGTACGCAGTATTTT.

This chain joins TRBV6-1 and TRBJ2-7, with 9 bases identical to TRBD1. The CDR3 has 15 residues. Germline CDR1 and CDR2: MNHNS and SASEGT. V lost 6 bases, J lost 3 bases, and 9 bases stayed unmatched. The CDR3 region is CASRPGTGSVYEQYF. The CDR3 coding sequence is TGTGCCAGCAGACCCGGGACAGGGAGTGTCTACGAGCAGTACTTC.

Notes on this clone: Because the CDR3's place on the DNA is in doubt, the DNA is left out and the CDR3 is given as listed by TCRdb. This rearrangement joins TRBV10-1 to TRBJ1-4; the table's D call TRBD1 went unverified against the DNA. Germline assignment: CDR1 WNHNN and CDR2 SYGVQD (reference sequence). The CDR3 is made up of 19 amino acids, end residues included. CDR3 region: CASSESLPAPGGLGKNCFF.

This chain's CDR3 is CASSFGGLAYEQYF. In DNA form, the CDR3 reads TGTGCCAGCAGCTTTGGGGGCCTAGCCTACGAGCAGTACTTC. The chain couples TRBV7-2 to TRBJ2-7; tentatively, D is TRBD1 (6 bases). The CDR3 runs 14 residues. V was trimmed by 3 bases and J by 2 bases, leaving 11 bases between them. Per the germline V gene, CDR1 is SGHTA and CDR2 is FQGNSA.

The chain combines TRBV7-3 with TRBJ2-7, with TRBD2 identical over 9 bases. Germline CDR1 reads SGHTA; CDR2 reads FQGTGA. The trim removed 2 bases at V and 2 bases at J, leaving 4 bases unmatched. The length of the CDR3 is 15 residues. The CDR3, as DNA: TGTGCCAGCAGCTTAGGCGGGGGGGCCCCCTACGAGCAGTACTTC. Its protein product is CASSLGGGAPYEQYF.

V gene TRBV6-5 combines with J gene TRBJ1-6, with D maybe TRBD1 (5 bases). Trimming stripped 2 bases from V and 2 bases from J, with 10 bases between. The germline V gene encodes CDR1 MNHEY and CDR2 SVGAGI. This CDR3 has 16 amino acids. CDR3 sequence (DNA): TGTGCCAGCAGTTACCTCGACAGCCCCTATAATTCACCCCTCCACTTT. Residues: CASSYLDSPYNSPLHF.

CDR3 in DNA: TGTGCCAGCAGATGGACAGGGGAGAACACTGAAGCTTTCTTT. It encodes CASRWTGENTEAFF. The chain has TRBV6-5 and TRBJ1-1; 9 positions agree with TRBD1. V lost 6 bases, J lost 1 base, and 3 bases stayed unmatched. This CDR3 contains 14 residues. Germline V lookup: CDR1 MNHEY, CDR2 SVGAGI.